This T cell receptor (beta chain) was retrieved from a study of T-cell reconstitution after alpha-beta-depleted transplantation in children. General study results and limits: Some patients' high day-60 TCRbeta diversity was traced to surviving recipient T cells and thymic progenitors. Expanded graft clones, several hundred of them, were reportedly the source of alpha-beta T cells about two months after transplant. Once a year had passed after transplant, T-cell counts and diversity came mostly from newly produced T cells.

The sample holds a few counts of this clonotype. Its antigen is as yet unknown. Library preparation (for TCRbeta) was performed with unique molecular identifiers. MiXCR, applied by TCRdb to the PCR reads, yields one record per CDR3 protein. Of about 500,000 distinct CDR3 sequences in the sample, 11% were seen once. Trimming shortened V by 0 bases and J by 5 bases, and 10 bases separated the two germline ends. The CDR3 is 14 amino acids. CDR1 and CDR2 from the germline V gene are ENHRY and SYGVKD. This sequence was found in a female patient aged 2-9 years who had a stem cell transplant for aplastic anemia, so the T cells may come from the graft donor. The sequencing used PBMCs, mostly from graft donor cells, collected 180 days after TCRalphabeta/CD19-depleted stem cell transplant. This rearrangement joins TRBV10-3 to TRBJ1-1; TRBD1 might be the D (6 bases). CDR3 in amino acids: CAISESTGATEAFF. CDR3 coding DNA: TGTGCCATCAGTGAGTCGACGGGGGCGACTGAAGCTTTCTTT.